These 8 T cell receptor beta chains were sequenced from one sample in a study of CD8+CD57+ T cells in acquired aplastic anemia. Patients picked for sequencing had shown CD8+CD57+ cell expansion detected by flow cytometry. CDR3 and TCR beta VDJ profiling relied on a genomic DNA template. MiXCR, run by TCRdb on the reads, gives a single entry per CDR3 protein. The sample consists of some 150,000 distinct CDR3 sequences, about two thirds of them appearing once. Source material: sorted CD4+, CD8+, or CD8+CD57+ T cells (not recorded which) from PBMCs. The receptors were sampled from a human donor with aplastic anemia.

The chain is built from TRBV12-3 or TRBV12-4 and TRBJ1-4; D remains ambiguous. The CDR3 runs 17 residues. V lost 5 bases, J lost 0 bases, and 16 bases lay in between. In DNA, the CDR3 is TGTGCCAGCAGTCACCGTGGGATCTTTGCAACTAATGAAAAACTGTTTTTT. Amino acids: CASSHRGIFATNEKLFF.

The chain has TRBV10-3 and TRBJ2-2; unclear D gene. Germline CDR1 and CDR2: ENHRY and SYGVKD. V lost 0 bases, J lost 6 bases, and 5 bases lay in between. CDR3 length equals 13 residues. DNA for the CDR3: TGTGCCATCAGTGAGTCTGGTTCCGGGGAGCTGTTTTTT. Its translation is CAISESGSGELFF.

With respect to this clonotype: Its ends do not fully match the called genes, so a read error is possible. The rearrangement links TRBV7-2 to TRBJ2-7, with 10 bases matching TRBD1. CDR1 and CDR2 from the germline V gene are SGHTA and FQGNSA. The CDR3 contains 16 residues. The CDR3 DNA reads TGCGCCAGCAGCGGACGGGACAGGGGAGGCCGATACGAGCAGTACTTC. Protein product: CASSGRDRGGRYEQYF.

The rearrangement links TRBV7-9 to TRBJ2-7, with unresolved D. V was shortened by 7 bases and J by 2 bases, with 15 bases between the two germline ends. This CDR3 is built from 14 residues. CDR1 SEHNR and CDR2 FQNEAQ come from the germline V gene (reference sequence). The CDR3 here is CASTPIGPAYEQYF. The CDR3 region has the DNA TGTGCCAGCACCCCGATCGGACCAGCCTACGAGCAGTACTTC.

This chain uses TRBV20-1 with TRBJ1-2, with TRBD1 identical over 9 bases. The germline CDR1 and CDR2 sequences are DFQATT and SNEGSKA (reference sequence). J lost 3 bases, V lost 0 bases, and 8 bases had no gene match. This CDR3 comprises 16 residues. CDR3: CSARDGTGPWDYGYTF. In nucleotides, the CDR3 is TGCAGTGCTAGAGATGGGACAGGGCCCTGGGACTATGGCTACACCTTC.

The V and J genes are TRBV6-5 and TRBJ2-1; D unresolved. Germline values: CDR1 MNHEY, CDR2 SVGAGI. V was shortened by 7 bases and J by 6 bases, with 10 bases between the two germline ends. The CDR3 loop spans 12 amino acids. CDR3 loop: CASKGPGNEQFF. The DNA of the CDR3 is TGTGCCAGCAAAGGGCCGGGCAATGAGCAGTTCTTC.

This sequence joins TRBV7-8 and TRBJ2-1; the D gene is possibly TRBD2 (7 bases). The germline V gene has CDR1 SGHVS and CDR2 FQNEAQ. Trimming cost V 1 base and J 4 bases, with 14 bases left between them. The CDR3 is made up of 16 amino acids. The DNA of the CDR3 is TGTGCCAGCAGCTTAGTGGCGCGGGGGCCGTACAATGAGCAGTTCTTC. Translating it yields CASSLVARGPYNEQFF. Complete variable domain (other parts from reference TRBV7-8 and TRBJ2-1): GAGVSQSPRYKVAKRGQDVALRCDPISGHVSLFWYQQALGQGPEFLTYFQNEAQLDKSGLPSDRFFAERPEGSVSTLKIQRTQQEDSAVYLCASSLVARGPYNEQFFGPGTRLTVL.

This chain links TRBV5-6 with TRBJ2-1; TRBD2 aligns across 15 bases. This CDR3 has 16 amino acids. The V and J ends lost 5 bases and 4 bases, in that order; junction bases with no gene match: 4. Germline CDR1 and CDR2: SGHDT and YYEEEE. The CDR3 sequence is CASSSGLAGGYNEQFF. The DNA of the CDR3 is TGTGCCAGCAGTTCCGGACTAGCGGGAGGGTACAATGAGCAGTTCTTC.